The 9 T cell receptor beta chains below were found in one sample sequenced in a study of blood T cell repertoires in COVID-19 (dated by TCRdb to the early 2020s). Library generation was performed with the immunoSEQ multiplex PCR assay. TCRdb retrieved this table from immuneACCESS and kept in-frame rearrangements only. Not all clones are present; in checked studies, unresolved V genes account for under half, and no reason is known for the remainder. The sample table records approximately 150,000 clones; 80% to 90% of these occur just once. Roughly 4.1% of the sample is held by the ten biggest clonotypes. Sequenced material: peripheral blood. These receptors all come from an older woman with acute or convalescent COVID-19.

The count of this clone is one. The rearrangement links TRBV7-9 to TRBJ1-5, with TRBD1 identical over 9 bases. The CDR3 has 14 residues. CDR1 and CDR2 from the germline V gene are SEHNR and FQNEAQ (reference sequence). V lost 5 bases, J lost 8 bases, and 7 bases stayed unmatched. The DNA of the CDR3 is TGTGCCAGCAGCCCCAGGACAGGGGTTGAGCCCCAGCATTTT. Its protein product is CASSPRTGVEPQHF.

This clone was picked up one time. V gene TRBV2 combines with J gene TRBJ2-7, with TRBD1 matching 8 bases. The CDR3 has 14 amino acids. The V and J ends lost 7 bases and 2 bases, in that order; junction bases with no gene match: 7. Germline V gene data show CDR1 as SNHLY and CDR2 as FYNNEI. For the CDR3, the DNA is TGTGCCAGCAAAATTGACAGGGGAACCTACGAGCAGTACTTC. Amino acids: CASKIDRGTYEQYF.

This sequence joins TRBV29-1 and TRBJ1-1; 7 positions match TRBD1. The CDR3 is 13 amino acids. The V gene's germline CDR1 is SQVTM and CDR2 ANQGSEA. J gave up 6 bases and V 7 bases, and 11 bases lay outside the gene matches. CDR3 bases: TGCAGCGGGACCCCCGGGACAGTAGCTGAAGCTTTCTTT. Translating gives CSGTPGTVAEAFF.

The chain employs TRBV2 and TRBJ2-1; weak D call: TRBD2 (6 bases). The CDR3 spans 12 residues. Germline CDR1 and CDR2: SNHLY and FYNNEI. The V and J ends lost 1 base and 9 bases respectively, with 7 bases between them. CDR3 residues: CASSEGGIEQFF. Here the CDR3 DNA reads TGTGCCAGCAGTGAAGGCGGGATTGAGCAGTTCTTC.

This sequence joins TRBV30 and TRBJ2-7; 7 bases are a match to TRBD1. The CDR3 has 14 residues. Trimming cost V 1 base and J 0 bases; bases outside gene matches: 3. CDR1 is GTSNPN and CDR2 is SVGIG in the germline V gene (reference sequence). The CDR3 reads CAWSGDRSSYEQYF. For the CDR3, the DNA is TGTGCCTGGAGTGGGGACAGAAGCTCCTACGAGCAGTACTTC.

The chain has TRBV7-2 and TRBJ2-1, with D perhaps matching TRBD2 (5 bases). Germline V gene sequence: CDR1 SGHTA, CDR2 FQGNSA. The ends were cut back, 5 bases at V and 9 bases at J, with 17 bases in the middle. The CDR3 runs to 14 residues. CDR3 amino acids: CASSATTSSVEQFF. The CDR3 nucleotides read TGTGCCAGCAGCGCCACAACTAGTTCGGTTGAGCAGTTCTTC.

The CDR3 here is CASRPQQGRSGNTIYF. The CDR3 bases are TGTGCCAGCAGACCCCAACAGGGGAGGTCTGGAAACACCATATATTTT. The V and J genes are TRBV28 and TRBJ1-3; 7 bases line up with TRBD1. The ends lost 6 bases at V and 1 base at J; junction bases unmatched: 9. The CDR3 covers 16 residues. CDR1 is MDHEN, CDR2 SYDVKM, per germline.

Details on this clone: The identical CDR3 is also encoded by other nucleotide sequences in the sample. The chain employs TRBV15 and TRBJ2-5; tentative D call: TRBD1 (6 bases). Trimming cost V 0 bases and J 5 bases, with 7 bases left between them. CDR1 and CDR2 (germline): LNHNV, YYDKDF (reference sequence). The CDR3 spans 13 residues. The CDR3 DNA is TGTGCCACCAGCAGAGACCAGGGGGAGACCCAGTACTTC. Encoded protein: CATSRDQGETQYF. Based on the CDR3 plus reference TRBV15 and TRBJ2-5, the full variable domain is DAMVIQNPRYQVTQFGKPVTLSCSQTLNHNVMYWYQQKSSQAPKLLFHYYDKDFNNEADTPDNFQSRRPNTSFCFLDIRSPGLGDTAMYLCATSRDQGETQYFGPGTRLLVL.

The rearrangement joins TRBV10-1 to TRBJ2-3, with 10 bases aligning to TRBD1. Trimming cost V 9 bases and J 4 bases; bases outside gene matches: 10. In germline, CDR1 is WNHNN, CDR2 SYGVQD (reference sequence). This CDR3 region has 15 residues. CDR3 residues: CARPPGQGNSDTQYF. The CDR3 coding sequence is TGCGCCAGGCCACCGGGACAGGGGAATTCAGATACGCAGTATTTT.